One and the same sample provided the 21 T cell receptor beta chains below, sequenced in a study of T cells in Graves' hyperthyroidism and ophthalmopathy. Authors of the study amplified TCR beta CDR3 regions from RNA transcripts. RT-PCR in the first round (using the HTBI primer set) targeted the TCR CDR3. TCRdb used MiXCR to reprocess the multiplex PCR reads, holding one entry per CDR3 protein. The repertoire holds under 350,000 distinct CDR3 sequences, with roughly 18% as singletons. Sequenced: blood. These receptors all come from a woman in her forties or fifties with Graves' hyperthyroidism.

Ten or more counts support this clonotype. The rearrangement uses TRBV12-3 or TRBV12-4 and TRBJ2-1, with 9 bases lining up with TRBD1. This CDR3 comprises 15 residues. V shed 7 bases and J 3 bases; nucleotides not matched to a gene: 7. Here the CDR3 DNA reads TGTGCCAGCATCCCTCGGGACAGGGTCTACAATGAGCAGTTCTTC. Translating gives CASIPRDRVYNEQFF.

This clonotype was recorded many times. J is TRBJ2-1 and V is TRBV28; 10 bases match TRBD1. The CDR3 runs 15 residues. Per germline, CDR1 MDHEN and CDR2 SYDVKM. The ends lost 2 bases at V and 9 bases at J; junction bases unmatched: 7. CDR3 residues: CASSLTGDRGGEQFF. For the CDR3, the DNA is TGTGCCAGCAGTTTAACCGGGGACAGGGGAGGTGAGCAGTTCTTC.

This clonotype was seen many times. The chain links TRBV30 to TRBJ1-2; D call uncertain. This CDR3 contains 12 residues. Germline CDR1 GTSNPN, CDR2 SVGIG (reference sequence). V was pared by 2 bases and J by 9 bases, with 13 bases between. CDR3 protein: CAWSPEPSSYTF. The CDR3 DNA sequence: TGTGCCTGGAGTCCCGAACCTTCAAGCTACACCTTC.

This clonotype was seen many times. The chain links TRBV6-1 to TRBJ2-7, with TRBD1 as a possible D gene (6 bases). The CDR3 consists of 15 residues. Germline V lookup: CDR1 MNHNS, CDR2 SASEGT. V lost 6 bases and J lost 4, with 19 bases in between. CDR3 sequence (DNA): TGTGCCAGCAGAAAGCCGGGACACGGAAGGTACGAGCAGTACTTC. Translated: CASRKPGHGRYEQYF.

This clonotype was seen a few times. As DNA, the CDR3 is TGTGCCAGCAGCTTAGCGGGCGGGAGGGCCCCCTACGAGCAGTACTTC. This codes for CASSLAGGRAPYEQYF. V usage is TRBV7-2 and J usage is TRBJ2-7; 9 nucleotides match TRBD2. V was pared by 0 bases and J by 2 bases, with 5 bases of the junction left unmatched. Per the germline V gene, CDR1 is SGHTA and CDR2 is FQGNSA. The CDR3 consists of 16 residues.

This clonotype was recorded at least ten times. The CDR3 reads CATSDLPTGVLGYNEQFF. CDR3 DNA sequence: TGTGCCACCAGTGATTTGCCTACAGGGGTTCTTGGTTACAATGAGCAGTTCTTC. The V call is TRBV24-1, the J call TRBJ2-1; TRBD1 agrees at 7 bases. Germline CDR1 reads KGHDR; CDR2 reads SFDVKD. CDR3 length: 18 amino acids. Trimming removed 0 bases from V and 4 bases from J; junction bases left unmatched: 11.

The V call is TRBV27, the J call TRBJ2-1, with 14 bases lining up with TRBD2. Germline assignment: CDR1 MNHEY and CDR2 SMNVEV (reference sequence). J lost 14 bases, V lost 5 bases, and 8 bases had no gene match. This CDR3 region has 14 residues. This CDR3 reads CASSPGTSGSAEFF. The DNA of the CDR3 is TGTGCCAGCAGTCCAGGGACTAGCGGGAGTGCGGAGTTCTTC.

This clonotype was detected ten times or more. The CDR3 region has the DNA TGCGCCAGCAGCCCCCTCCAGGGAGGGAACACTGAAGCTTTCTTT. Encoded protein: CASSPLQGGNTEAFF. The chain has TRBV5-1 and TRBJ1-1; TRBD1 might be the D (5 bases). The CDR3 is 15 residues long. Deletions cut 4 bases from V and 1 base from J, with 14 bases between. Germline assignment: CDR1 SGHRS and CDR2 YFSETQ.

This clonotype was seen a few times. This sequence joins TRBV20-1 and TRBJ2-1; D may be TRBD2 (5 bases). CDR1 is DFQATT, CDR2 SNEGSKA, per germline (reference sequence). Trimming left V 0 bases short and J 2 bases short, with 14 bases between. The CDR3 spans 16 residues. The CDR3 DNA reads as TGCAGTGCTAGAGATGATAGCGAAGGACCCTACAATGAGCAGTTCTTC. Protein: CSARDDSEGPYNEQFF.

CDR3 residues: CSSLIRTGLLNEQFF. The CDR3 nucleotides read TGCAGTTCCCTAATTAGGACAGGGCTTCTCAATGAGCAGTTCTTC. The rearrangement joins TRBV20-1 to TRBJ2-1; 8 bases fit TRBD1. The CDR3 has 15 residues. V lost 8 bases to trimming and J lost 6 bases; unmatched junction nucleotides: 15. CDR1 and CDR2 (germline): DFQATT, SNEGSKA (reference sequence).

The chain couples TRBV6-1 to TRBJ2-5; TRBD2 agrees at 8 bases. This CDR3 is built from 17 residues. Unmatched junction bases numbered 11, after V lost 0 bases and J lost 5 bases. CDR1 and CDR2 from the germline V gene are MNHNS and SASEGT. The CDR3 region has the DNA TGTGCCAGCAGTGAAGCTGGGGGAGCGGGAGCCCGGGAGACCCAGTACTTC. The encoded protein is CASSEAGGAGARETQYF.

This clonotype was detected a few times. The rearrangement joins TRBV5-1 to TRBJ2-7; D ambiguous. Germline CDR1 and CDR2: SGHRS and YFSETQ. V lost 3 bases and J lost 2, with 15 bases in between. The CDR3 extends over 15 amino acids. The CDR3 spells CASSSGPSQTYEQYF. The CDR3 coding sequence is TGCGCCAGCAGCTCTGGGCCGTCTCAGACCTACGAGCAGTACTTC. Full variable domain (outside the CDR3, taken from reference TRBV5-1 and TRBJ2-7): KAGVTQTPRYLIKTRGQQVTLSCSPISGHRSVSWYQQTPGQGLQFLFEYFSETQRNKGNFPGRFSGRQFSNSRSEMNVSTLELGDSALYLCASSSGPSQTYEQYFGPGTRLTVT.

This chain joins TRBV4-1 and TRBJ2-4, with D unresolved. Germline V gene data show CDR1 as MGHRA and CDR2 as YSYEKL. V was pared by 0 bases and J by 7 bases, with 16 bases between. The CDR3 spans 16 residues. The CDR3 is CASSQESAPGWNIQYF. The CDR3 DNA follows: TGCGCCAGCAGCCAAGAGTCCGCCCCCGGTTGGAACATTCAGTACTTC.

CDR3 loop: CSVVPGIYNEQFF. The CDR3 DNA sequence: TGCAGCGTTGTTCCGGGGATATACAATGAGCAGTTCTTC. The chain combines TRBV29-1 with TRBJ2-1; the D gene is possibly TRBD2 (5 bases). The V end lost 4 bases, the J end lost 4 bases, and 11 bases lay between the germline ends. The CDR3 extends over 13 amino acids. Per the germline V gene, CDR1 is SQVTM and CDR2 is ANQGSEA.

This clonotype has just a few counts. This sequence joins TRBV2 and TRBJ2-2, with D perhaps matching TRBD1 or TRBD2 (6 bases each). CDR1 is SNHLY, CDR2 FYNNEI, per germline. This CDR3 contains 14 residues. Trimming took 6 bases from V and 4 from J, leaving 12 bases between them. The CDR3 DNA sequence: TGTGCCAGCAGATGGACAGCGGGCACCGGGGAGCTGTTTTTT. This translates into CASRWTAGTGELFF.

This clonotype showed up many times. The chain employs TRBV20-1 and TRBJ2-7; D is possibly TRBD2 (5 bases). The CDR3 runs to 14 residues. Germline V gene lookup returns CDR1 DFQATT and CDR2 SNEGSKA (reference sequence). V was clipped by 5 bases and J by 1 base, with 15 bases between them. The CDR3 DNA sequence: TGCAGTGCTGGGGAATGGACTGGTTCCTACGAGCAGTACTTC. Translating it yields CSAGEWTGSYEQYF.

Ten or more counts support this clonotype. CDR3 sequence reads: CASSFGDGGTEAFF. The CDR3 region has the DNA TGCGCCAGCAGCTTTGGGGACGGAGGCACTGAAGCTTTCTTT. V and J are TRBV5-1 and TRBJ1-1, with D possibly TRBD1 on 5 matching bases. V lost 2 bases, J lost 4 bases, and 12 bases lay in between. Germline assignment: CDR1 SGHRS and CDR2 YFSETQ. The CDR3 runs 14 residues.

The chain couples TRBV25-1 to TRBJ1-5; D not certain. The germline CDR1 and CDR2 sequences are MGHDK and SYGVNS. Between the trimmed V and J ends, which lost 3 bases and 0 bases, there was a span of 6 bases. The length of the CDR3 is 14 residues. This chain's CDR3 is CASSESYSNQPQHF. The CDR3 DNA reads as TGTGCCAGCAGTGAGAGTTATAGCAATCAGCCCCAGCATTTT.

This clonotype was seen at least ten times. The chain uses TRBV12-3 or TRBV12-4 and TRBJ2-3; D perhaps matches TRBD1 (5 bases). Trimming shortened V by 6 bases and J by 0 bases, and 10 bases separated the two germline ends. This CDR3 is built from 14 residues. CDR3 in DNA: TGTGCCAGCAGCCGACAGACTAGCACAGATACGCAGTATTTT. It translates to CASSRQTSTDTQYF.

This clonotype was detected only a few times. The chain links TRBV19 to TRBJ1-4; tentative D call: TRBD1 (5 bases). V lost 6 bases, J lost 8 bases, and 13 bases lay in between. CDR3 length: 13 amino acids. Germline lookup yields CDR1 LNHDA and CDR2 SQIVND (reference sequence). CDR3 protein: CASRPRGDEKLFF. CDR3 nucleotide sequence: TGTGCCAGTAGACCTCGGGGGGACGAAAAACTGTTTTTT.

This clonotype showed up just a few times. The CDR3 DNA follows: TGCGCCAGCAGCTTGGTTAGCGGGGGCCAAGAGACCCAGTACTTC. It yields the protein CASSLVSGGQETQYF. This chain joins TRBV5-1 and TRBJ2-5; 9 bases map to TRBD2. Trimming took 0 bases from V and 1 from J; bases not matched to a gene: 1. This CDR3 spans 15 amino acids. Looked up from germline, CDR1 is SGHRS and CDR2 is YFSETQ.